The clone carrying this TCR beta chain has ten or more counts. These data originate in a study of patients and donors after allogeneic stem cell transplantation. A single record per CDR3 protein comes from TCRdb applying MiXCR to the RT-PCR reads. The table lists 70,000 to 100,000 distinct CDR3 sequences, about 5% of them singletons. The sample taken for sequencing was blood, either unsorted or a sorted T cell fraction (not recorded which). The receptor comes from a human donor who was either an allogeneic HSCT recipient or a stem cell or donor lymphocyte infusion donor (not recorded which). It is not recorded whose cells these are; they may come from a transplant donor.

The chain's CDR3 is CASSAELYSNQPQHF. The CDR3, as DNA: TGTGCCAGCTCGGCTGAACTTTATAGCAATCAGCCCCAGCATTTT. V and J are TRBV6-1 and TRBJ1-5; D is uncertain. The V gene's germline CDR1 is MNHNS and CDR2 SASEGT. The CDR3 is 15 residues long. The ends were cut back, 8 bases at V and 0 bases at J, with 14 bases in the middle.